This is a list of T cell receptor beta chains from one sample in a study of blood T cells in healthy people across ages. TCRdb processed the 5' RACE reads anew with MiXCR; each CDR3 protein has one entry. The sample has approximately 810,000 distinct CDR3 sequences, more than 25% seen once; the top ten hold around a sixth. Sample: blood. These receptor sequences come from an elderly woman in good health. Each CDR3 is given with its conserved first and last residue. The D gene is left open where the match is weak. Part of the rows lack a size; the others show once, few, many or a class for expanded clones.

D | J | V | size | CDR3 | DNA
NA | TRBJ1-1 | TRBV7-9 | NA | CASSSERDKYTEAFF | TGTGCCAGCAGCTCCGAACGGGACAAGTACACTGAAGCTTTCTTT
TRBD1 | TRBJ2-3 | TRBV5-1 | NA | CASSVPGQGAIDTQYF | TGCGCCAGCAGCGTCCCGGGACAGGGGGCAATAGATACGCAGTATTTT
NA | TRBJ2-2 | TRBV11-2 | NA | CASSLLRGKNTGELFF | TGTGCCAGCAGCTTACTTCGGGGGAAGAACACCGGGGAGCTGTTTTTT
TRBD1 | TRBJ2-7 | TRBV9 | NA | CASSAGQGNFHEQYF | TGTGCCAGCAGCGCGGGACAGGGGAATTTCCACGAGCAGTACTTC
NA | TRBJ1-1 | TRBV20-1 | many | CSATGPSTEAFF | TGCAGTGCCACGGGACCAAGCACTGAAGCTTTCTTT
TRBD1 | TRBJ1-3 | TRBV7-6 | few | CASSLRPTGLGGNTIYF | TGTGCCAGCAGCTTACGCCCGACAGGGCTAGGCGGCAACACCATATATTTT
TRBD1 | TRBJ2-3 | TRBV20-1 | NA | CSANPSGGEGSTDTQYF | TGCAGTGCTAACCCCTCAGGGGGCGAGGGTAGCACAGATACGCAGTATTTT
NA | TRBJ1-4 | TRBV20-1 | NA | CSARRRLGEKLFF | TGCAGTGCTAGACGGAGGTTGGGAGAAAAACTGTTTTTT
NA | TRBJ2-2 | TRBV7-9 | NA | CASSFSLPNTGELFF | TGCGCCAGCAGCTTTAGTCTGCCTAACACCGGGGAGCTGTTTTTT
TRBD2 | TRBJ2-1 | TRBV20-1 | many | CSTLGGSYNEQFF | TGCAGTACTCTCGGGGGGTCCTACAATGAGCAGTTCTTC
TRBD1 | TRBJ1-2 | TRBV12-3/TRBV12-4 | many | CASSRDRPLDGYTF | TGTGCCAGCAGCCGGGACAGACCATTGGATGGCTACACCTTC
NA | TRBJ2-7 | TRBV3-1 | many | CASSRSERGFYEQYF | TGTGCCAGCAGCCGATCGGAAAGGGGGTTCTACGAGCAGTACTTC
NA | TRBJ1-5 | TRBV27 | many | CASSPVGSNQPQHF | TGTGCCAGCAGCCCAGTAGGAAGCAATCAGCCCCAGCATTTT
NA | TRBJ1-2 | TRBV3-1 | many | CASSQADYGYTF | TGTGCCAGCAGCCAAGCGGACTATGGCTACACCTTC
TRBD2 | TRBJ2-1 | TRBV9 | NA | CASSYGLAGLTYQETQFF | TGTGCCAGCAGCTACGGACTAGCGGGGTTGACGTACCAAGAGACCCAGTTCTTC
TRBD1 | TRBJ1-2 | TRBV6-1 | NA | CASRVGTGYGYTF | TGTGCCAGCAGGGTCGGGACAGGCTATGGCTACACCTTC
NA | TRBJ1-6 | TRBV7-2 | few | CASSSPPDSQSPLHF | TGTGCCAGCAGCTCCCCCCCGGACAGTCAATCACCCCTCCACTTT
TRBD1 | TRBJ1-6 | TRBV11-2 | NA | CASSLDQGVNSSLHF | TGTGCCAGCAGCTTAGACCAGGGGGTCAATTCATCCCTCCACTTT
NA | TRBJ1-1 | TRBV20-1 | NA | CSAMKGFPEAFF | TGCAGTGCTATGAAGGGGTTCCCTGAAGCTTTCTTT
NA | TRBJ2-5 | TRBV29-1 | few | CSVEGLGETQYF | TGCAGCGTTGAGGGACTGGGGGAGACCCAGTACTTC
NA | TRBJ1-5 | TRBV10-3 | many | CAISESRGGNQPQHF | TGTGCCATCAGTGAGTCTAGGGGAGGCAATCAGCCCCAGCATTTT
TRBD1 | TRBJ1-5 | TRBV19 | NA | CASGTGVPYQPQHF | TGTGCCAGTGGGACAGGGGTTCCGTATCAGCCCCAGCATTTT
TRBD1 | TRBJ2-7 | TRBV20-1 | many | CSARPGTGGTYEQYF | TGCAGTGCTAGACCCGGGACAGGGGGGACCTACGAGCAGTACTTC
TRBD1 | TRBJ1-6 | TRBV10-2 | few | CASSEPNRTGYNSPLHF | TGCGCCAGCAGTGAGCCTAACCGGACAGGTTATAATTCACCCCTCCACTTT
NA | TRBJ1-5 | TRBV7-9 | NA | CASSLGQGPGQPQHF | TGTGCCAGCAGCTTAGGCCAGGGGCCGGGTCAGCCCCAGCATTTT
NA | TRBJ1-2 | TRBV21-1 | NA | CASSKVQGVYGYTF | TGTGCCAGCAGCAAAGTACAGGGGGTCTATGGCTACACCTTC
TRBD2 | TRBJ2-7 | TRBV27 | NA | CASSLGTSGNYEQYF | TGTGCCAGCAGTTTAGGGACTAGCGGGAACTACGAGCAGTACTTC
NA | TRBJ1-4 | TRBV6-6 | many | CASSYSRGSEKLFF | TGTGCCAGCAGTTACTCGAGGGGGAGCGAAAAACTGTTTTTT
TRBD2 | TRBJ2-7 | TRBV4-3 | many | CASSQEPPLASQPYEQYF | TGCGCCAGCAGCCAAGAACCCCCACTAGCGTCCCAGCCCTACGAGCAGTACTTC
TRBD2 | TRBJ2-1 | TRBV18 | few | CASYPGSGDSLSSYNEQFF | TGTGCCAGCTACCCTGGGAGCGGGGACTCCCTGAGCTCCTACAATGAGCAGTTCTTC
NA | TRBJ2-6 | TRBV11-2 | many | CASSASGFGANVLTF | TGTGCCAGCAGCGCCTCAGGGTTCGGGGCCAACGTCCTGACTTTC
NA | TRBJ1-5 | TRBV12-3/TRBV12-4 | NA | CASSFRRYSNQPQHF | TGTGCCAGCAGTTTTAGAAGATATAGCAATCAGCCCCAGCATTTT
TRBD2 | TRBJ2-3 | TRBV20-1 | NA | CSARRGLGLAGSQGATDTQYF | TGCAGTGCTAGAAGAGGGTTAGGACTAGCGGGAAGTCAGGGCGCCACAGATACGCAGTATTTT
NA | TRBJ1-2 | TRBV6-1 | NA | CASSDWAEGGYGYTF | TGTGCCAGCAGTGATTGGGCAGAGGGGGGCTATGGCTACACCTTC
NA | TRBJ2-5 | TRBV12-3/TRBV12-4 | many | CASSLRPERETQYF | TGTGCCAGCAGTTTACGACCCGAAAGGGAGACCCAGTACTTC
NA | TRBJ1-1 | TRBV7-9 | NA | CASSRDTAEAFF | TGTGCCAGCAGTAGAGACACAGCTGAAGCTTTCTTT
TRBD2 | TRBJ2-1 | TRBV15 | NA | CATGRGPSGSYNEQFF | TGTGCCACCGGCAGAGGTCCTAGCGGGAGTTACAATGAGCAGTTCTTC